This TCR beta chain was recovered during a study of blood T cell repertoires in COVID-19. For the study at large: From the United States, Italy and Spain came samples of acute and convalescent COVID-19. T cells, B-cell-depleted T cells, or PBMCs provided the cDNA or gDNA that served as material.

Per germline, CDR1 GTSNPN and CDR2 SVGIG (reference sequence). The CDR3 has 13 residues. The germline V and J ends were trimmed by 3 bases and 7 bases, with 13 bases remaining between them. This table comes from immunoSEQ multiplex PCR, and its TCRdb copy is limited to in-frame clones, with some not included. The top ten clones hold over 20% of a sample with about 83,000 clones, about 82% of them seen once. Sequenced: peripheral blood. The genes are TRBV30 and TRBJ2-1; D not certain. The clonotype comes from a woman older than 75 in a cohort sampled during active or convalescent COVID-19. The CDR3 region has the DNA TGTGCCTGGAGACGCGGAGAGGTGAATGAGCAGTTCTTC. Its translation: CAWRRGEVNEQFF.